This T cell receptor (beta chain) is drawn from a study of CD8 T cells in ankylosing spondylitis. Findings of the study overall: Ankylosing spondylitis blood appeared to be characterized by a TCR beta motif of about 8 highly homologous variants. Clones linked to the disease showed a CD8+ phenotype. They occurred at relatively low frequencies in peripheral blood. Existing reports had already noted some motif variants in reactive arthritis synovial fluid and blood.

This clonotype was observed a few times. What it recognizes is unknown. Quantitative 5'-RACE with molecular barcodes generated TCR beta libraries. TCRdb reprocessed the 5' RACE reads via MiXCR and lists one record per CDR3 protein. The sample lists about 39,000 distinct CDR3 sequences, under 13% occurring once. Trimming removed 4 bases at V and 0 bases at J, with 10 bases between. CDR3 length: 14 amino acids. The germline CDR1 and CDR2 sequences are MNHNS and SASEGT. Sequencing was done on a sample of blood, either unsorted or a sorted T cell fraction (not recorded which). This chain joins TRBV6-1 and TRBJ2-7; TRBD1 or TRBD2 may be the D gene (5 bases each). This clonotype originated in a male donor with ankylosing spondylitis or in good health (not recorded which). CDR3 bases: TGTGCCAGCAGTGCGGGGCTTAGCTCCTACGAGCAGTACTTC. Its translation is CASSAGLSSYEQYF.